These T cell receptor beta chains were read from a single sample in a study of Graves' ophthalmopathy and Graves' hyperthyroidism. Each CDR3 protein gets one entry after TCRdb re-called the multiplex PCR reads with MiXCR. The sample records 300,000 or so distinct CDR3 sequences, about a sixth being singletons. The sequenced sample consisted of peripheral blood. The origin of the receptors is an adult man with Graves' ophthalmopathy. The CDR3 runs from the conserved cysteine through the conserved F or W. D genes are given only for firm matches. The listing skips clone size in some rows; elsewhere it reads once, few, many or a size class.

d_call	j_call	v_call	clone_size	cdr3_aa	cdr3_nt
TRBD1	TRBJ1-2	TRBV29-1	many	CSVVAGGGGYTF	TGCAGCGTTGTCGCAGGGGGCGGTGGCTACACCTTC
-	TRBJ2-1	TRBV20-1	many	CSASRDSRPEQFF	TGCAGTGCGTCGCGGGACAGCCGGCCTGAGCAGTTCTTC
-	TRBJ1-1	TRBV20-1	many	CSAVPPTAGAMNTEAFF	TGCAGTGCCGTTCCTCCAACAGCAGGGGCCATGAACACTGAAGCTTTCTTT
-	TRBJ1-5	TRBV11-2	many	CASSLVGGGYSNQPQHF	TGTGCCAGCAGCTTAGTGGGGGGGGGGTATAGCAATCAGCCCCAGCATTTT
-	TRBJ1-2	TRBV6-5	many	CASSYTARAAYGYTF	TGTGCCAGCAGTTACACGGCTCGGGCAGCCTATGGCTACACCTTC
TRBD1	TRBJ2-7	TRBV6-1	many	CASRGDRTYEQYF	TGTGCCAGCAGAGGGGACAGAACCTACGAGCAGTACTTC
-	TRBJ2-7	TRBV12-3/TRBV12-4	many	CASSAPLPSEQYF	TGTGCCAGCAGTGCTCCCCTTCCATCCGAGCAGTACTTC
-	TRBJ2-7	TRBV27	many	CASSLGSGSYEQYF	TGTGCCAGCAGTCTAGGGTCTGGATCCTACGAGCAGTACTTC
TRBD1	TRBJ1-5	TRBV28	many	CASSPTQGGNQPQHF	TGTGCCAGCAGTCCGACTCAGGGGGGGAATCAGCCCCAGCATTTT
-	TRBJ1-2	TRBV19	many	CASQSRDALSVYGYTF	TGTGCCAGCCAAAGTCGGGACGCATTATCGGTCTATGGCTACACCTTC
TRBD1	TRBJ1-2	TRBV28	many	CASSYSGQDATGYTF	TGTGCCAGCAGTTACTCGGGACAGGACGCTACTGGCTACACCTTC
-	TRBJ2-7	TRBV12-3/TRBV12-4	few	CASSLNRAYEQYF	TGTGCCAGCAGTTTAAACCGAGCCTACGAGCAGTACTTC
TRBD1	TRBJ2-7	TRBV12-3/TRBV12-4	-	CASSLGQDLRPLSYEQYF	TGTGCCAGCAGTTTGGGACAGGATCTTCGCCCATTGTCCTACGAGCAGTACTTC
TRBD2	TRBJ2-5	TRBV11-2	many	CASSPWGGETQYF	TGTGCCAGCAGCCCTTGGGGGGGAGAGACCCAGTACTTC
TRBD2	TRBJ2-7	TRBV29-1	many	CSVEGTSGYLF	TGCAGCGTTGAAGGGACTAGCGGGTACCTCTTC
-	TRBJ1-1	TRBV6-5	many	CASSYRNTEAFF	TGTGCCAGCAGTTACAGGAACACTGAAGCTTTCTTT
-	TRBJ2-5	TRBV19	-	CASSIGRGETQYF	TGTGCCAGTAGTATTGGTAGAGGGGAGACCCAGTACTTC
-	TRBJ1-2	TRBV20-1	many	CSAPNISGTNYGYTF	TGCAGTGCTCCGAACATCTCCGGGACAAACTATGGCTACACCTTC
-	TRBJ1-1	TRBV6-1	many	CASSEGRGTEAFF	TGTGCCAGCAGTGAAGGGAGAGGGACTGAAGCTTTCTTT
-	TRBJ1-1	TRBV7-9	many	CASSLGLDTDTEAFF	TGTGCCAGCAGCTTAGGGTTGGATACAGACACTGAAGCTTTCTTT
-	TRBJ2-7	TRBV28	many	CASTDDSYEQYF	TGTGCCAGCACCGATGACTCCTACGAGCAGTACTTC
-	TRBJ1-6	TRBV28	many	CASSLGGSPLHF	TGTGCCAGCAGTTTAGGTGGCTCACCCCTCCACTTT
-	TRBJ2-4	TRBV6-2/TRBV6-3	-	CASSYLSRGDKNIQNF	TGTGCCAGCAGTTACTTGTCCCGGGGGGACAAAAACATTCAGAACTTC
-	TRBJ2-5	TRBV6-1	many	CASSQNLETQYF	TGTGCCAGCAGTCAGAACTTGGAGACCCAGTACTTC
-	TRBJ2-4	TRBV5-1	-	CASSEGQDDIQYF	TGCGCCAGCAGCGAGGGACAAGACGACATTCAGTACTTC
-	TRBJ1-5	TRBV11-2	many	CASSLVLQRDGKQPQHF	TGTGCCAGCAGCTTAGTCCTCCAAAGGGACGGCAAACAGCCCCAGCATTTT
-	TRBJ2-2	TRBV4-1	many	CASSQGRNTGELFF	TGCGCCAGCAGCCAAGGACGGAACACCGGGGAGCTGTTTTTT
TRBD2	TRBJ2-7	TRBV24-1	many	CATEDSGSSYEQYF	TGTGCCACCGAGGATAGCGGGAGCTCCTACGAGCAGTACTTC
-	TRBJ1-6	TRBV15	-	CATSRDGRAAHF	TGTGCCACCAGCAGAGACGGACGGGCAGCCCACTTT
-	TRBJ1-1	TRBV10-3	many	CAIRGGTGTGASEAFF	TGTGCCATCAGGGGGGGGACGGGGACGGGTGCTTCTGAAGCTTTCTTT
-	TRBJ2-7	TRBV9	many	CASSVVEGFGEQYF	TGTGCCAGCAGCGTAGTTGAGGGGTTTGGCGAGCAGTACTTC
TRBD1	TRBJ1-2	TRBV4-1	many	CASSPQTGTNYGYTF	TGCGCCAGCAGCCCGCAGACAGGGACTAACTATGGCTACACCTTC
-	TRBJ2-5	TRBV28	many	CASSFLGLGETQYF	TGTGCCAGCAGTTTCTTGGGACTCGGAGAGACCCAGTACTTC
-	TRBJ2-7	TRBV7-3	-	CASSSARGYEQYF	TGTGCCAGCAGCTCGGCCCGCGGTTACGAGCAGTACTTC
-	TRBJ2-7	TRBV6-5	few	CASSSWDTTYEQYF	TGTGCCAGCAGTTCGTGGGACACTACCTACGAGCAGTACTTC
TRBD2	TRBJ2-4	TRBV11-2	few	CASSRHAGAIAKNIQYF	TGTGCCAGCAGCCGACACGCGGGAGCTATAGCCAAAAACATTCAGTACTTC
TRBD1	TRBJ2-7	TRBV12-3/TRBV12-4	many	CASSHWDRGFEQYF	TGTGCCAGCAGTCACTGGGACAGGGGGTTCGAGCAGTACTTC
-	TRBJ1-5	TRBV24-1	-	CATRGSGDQPQHF	TGTGCCACCCGCGGTTCGGGCGATCAGCCCCAGCATTTT
-	TRBJ2-5	TRBV5-1	many	CASSLGPTGYQETQYF	TGCGCCAGCAGCTTGGGGCCCACAGGGTACCAAGAGACCCAGTACTTC
-	TRBJ1-1	TRBV28	many	CASSSAGEGFSEAFF	TGTGCCAGCAGTTCCGCCGGGGAGGGGTTTTCTGAAGCTTTCTTT
-	TRBJ2-5	TRBV6-1	many	CASWGVGQETQYF	TGTGCCAGCTGGGGGGTGGGGCAAGAGACCCAGTACTTC
TRBD1	TRBJ2-7	TRBV11-3	many	CASSPTGTSYEQYF	TGTGCCAGCAGCCCGACAGGGACCTCCTACGAGCAGTACTTC
TRBD2	TRBJ2-7	TRBV6-9	many	CASSSGGVNEQYF	TGTGCCAGCAGTTCGGGGGGTGTCAACGAGCAGTACTTC
-	TRBJ1-1	TRBV6-2/TRBV6-3	-	CASSYMSGGPGIMNTEAFF	TGTGCCAGCAGTTACATGTCCGGAGGGCCGGGAATCATGAACACTGAAGCTTTCTTT
-	TRBJ2-5	TRBV2	-	CASSEGQGTVQETQYF	TGTGCCAGCAGTGAAGGCCAGGGAACCGTCCAAGAGACCCAGTACTTC
-	TRBJ2-7	TRBV6-5	many	CASRQYYEQYF	TGTGCCAGCAGACAGTACTACGAGCAGTACTTC
-	TRBJ2-7	TRBV19	many	CASSDRYSYEQYF	TGTGCCAGTTCCGACAGGTACTCCTACGAGCAGTACTTC
TRBD1	TRBJ2-7	TRBV5-6	many	CASSLLPGQGGSEQYF	TGTGCCAGCAGTCTCCTTCCGGGACAGGGGGGATCCGAGCAGTACTTC
TRBD1	TRBJ1-1	TRBV6-1	many	CASRPGQYTEAFF	TGTGCCAGCAGACCGGGACAGTACACTGAAGCTTTCTTT
-	TRBJ2-2	TRBV5-1	many	CASSLGYRPNTGELFF	TGCGCCAGCAGCTTGGGTTACAGACCGAACACCGGGGAGCTGTTTTTT
-	TRBJ2-5	TRBV12-3/TRBV12-4	many	CASSSLVLGGETQYF	TGTGCCAGCAGTTCACTTGTGTTGGGGGGAGAGACCCAGTACTTC
-	TRBJ2-5	TRBV6-5	many	CASSNSKETQYF	TGTGCCAGCAGTAACTCGAAAGAGACCCAGTACTTC
-	TRBJ1-2	TRBV6-2/TRBV6-3	-	CASSTYGTVGGYIF	TGTGCCAGCAGTACCTACGGGACGGTCGGCGGCTACATCTTC
-	TRBJ1-2	TRBV30	many	CAWSFRGVDGYTF	TGTGCCTGGAGTTTCAGGGGCGTCGATGGCTACACCTTC
TRBD1	TRBJ1-2	TRBV7-6	many	CASSSNQKKQGPGFYGYTF	TGTGCTAGCAGCTCAAACCAGAAAAAACAGGGGCCTGGATTCTATGGCTACACCTTC
-	TRBJ1-5	TRBV6-5	-	CASSYGRPYSNQPQHF	TGTGCCAGCAGTTACGGCAGGCCGTATAGCAATCAGCCCCAGCATTTT
-	TRBJ1-1	TRBV19	many	CASSISTANTEAFF	TGTGCCAGTAGTATATCCACAGCGAACACTGAAGCTTTCTTT
TRBD1	TRBJ1-1	TRBV19	many	CASSFQQGANTEAFF	TGTGCCAGTAGTTTCCAGCAGGGGGCTAACACTGAAGCTTTCTTT
-	TRBJ2-4	TRBV30	many	CASTGPGEENIQYF	TGTGCCTCGACCGGACCTGGTGAAGAAAACATTCAGTACTTC